Listed below are T cell receptor gamma chains from one sample, sequenced in a study of gamma-delta T cells after stem cell transplantation. TCRdb reprocessed the RT-PCR reads through CATT. The sample lists several thousand gamma-chain clones, more than 15% occurring once. The sequencing input was gamma-delta T cells. The receptors were gathered from a human donor. It is not recorded whose cells these are; they may come from a transplant donor. Each CDR3 is given with its conserved first and last residue. Clone sizes are given selectively: once, few, many, or a class where the clone is expanded.

J gene | clone size | V gene | CDR3 protein | CDR3 DNA
TRGJ1/TRGJ2 | few | TRGV4 | CATRDGGEKLF | TGCGCCACCCGGGATGGTGGGGAGAAACTCTTT
TRGJ1/TRGJ2 | - | TRGV8 | CATWDRGFNYKKLF | TGTGCCACCTGGGATAGGGGGTTTAATTATAAGAAACTCTTT
TRGJP2 | - | TRGV2 | CATWDAYSSDWIKTF | TGTGCCACCTGGGACGCTTATAGTAGTGATTGGATCAAGACGTTT
TRGJ1/TRGJ2 | - | TRGV2 | CATWDNYYKQLF | TGTGCCACCTGGGATAATTATTATAAGCAACTCTTT
TRGJP | few | TRGV9 | CALWEVAQELGKKIKVF | TGTGCCTTGTGGGAGGTCGCGCAAGAGTTGGGCAAAAAAATCAAGGTATTT
TRGJP2 | few | TRGV4 | CATSSSDWIKTF | TGTGCCACTTCTAGTAGTGATTGGATCAAGACGTTT
TRGJ1/TRGJ2 | few | TRGV5 | CATWDRPPRDYYKKLF | TGTGCCACCTGGGACAGGCCCCCTAGGGATTATTATAAGAAACTCTTT
TRGJ1/TRGJ2 | few | TRGV2 | CATWDGRVAYKKLF | TGTGCCACCTGGGACGGGCGGGTCGCTTATAAGAAACTCTTT
TRGJP | medium-sized | TRGV9 | CALWEVIGELGKKIKVF | TGTGCCTTGTGGGAGGTGATTGGCGAGTTGGGCAAAAAAATCAAGGTATTT
TRGJP1 | few | TRGV8 | CAFYTTGWFKIF | TGTGCCTTCTATACCACTGGTTGGTTCAAGATATTT
TRGJ1/TRGJ2 | - | TRGV5 | CATWEWNGAKLF | TGTGCCACCTGGGAATGGAACGGGGCGAAACTCTTT
TRGJ1/TRGJ2 | few | TRGV2 | CATWDGSYYKKLF | TGTGCCACCTGGGACGGAAGCTATTATAAGAAACTCTTT
TRGJ1/TRGJ2 | - | TRGV2 | CATWDGPVFKKLF | TGTGCCACCTGGGACGGGCCTGTTTTTAAGAAACTCTTT
TRGJ1/TRGJ2 | - | TRGV5 | CATWTCIKKLF | TGTGCCACCTGGACTTGTATTAAGAAACTCTTT
TRGJ1/TRGJ2 | - | TRGV9 | CALWEAKPLDYKKLF | TGTGCCTTGTGGGAGGCCAAGCCCCTCGATTATAAGAAACTCTTT
TRGJ1/TRGJ2 | few | TRGV4 | CATWDDGYKKLF | TGTGCCACCTGGGATGACGGTTATAAGAAACTCTTT
TRGJP2 | - | TRGV2 | CATWDGWIKTF | TGTGCCACCTGGGACGGTTGGATCAAGACGTTT
TRGJP1 | - | TRGV5 | CATWDRQEFLFTGWFKIF | TGTGCCACCTGGGACAGGCAGGAGTTTTTATTCACTGGTTGGTTCAAGATATTT
TRGJ1/TRGJ2 | - | TRGV2 | CATWDGPWYKKLF | TGTGCCACCTGGGACGGGCCCTGGTATAAGAAACTCTTT
TRGJ1/TRGJ2 | few | TRGV3 | CATWAPYKKLF | TGTGCCACCTGGGCCCCTTATAAGAAACTCTTT
TRGJ1/TRGJ2 | few | TRGV9 | CALWEAPYKKLF | TGTGCCTTGTGGGAGGCGCCATATAAGAAACTCTTT
TRGJP2 | few | TRGV4 | CATWDERDWIKTF | TGTGCCACCTGGGATGAGCGTGATTGGATCAAGACGTTT
TRGJP2 | - | TRGV2 | CATWEEGYSSDWIKTF | TGTGCCACCTGGGAGGAGGGATATAGTAGTGATTGGATCAAGACGTTT
TRGJP | - | TRGV9 | CALWEVMLGKKIKVF | TGTGCCTTGTGGGAGGTGATGTTGGGCAAAAAAATCAAGGTATTT
TRGJ1/TRGJ2 | few | TRGV5 | CATWPHAYYKKLF | TGTGCCACCTGGCCACACGCTTATTATAAGAAACTCTTT
TRGJ1/TRGJ2 | few | TRGV3 | CATWDSGKLF | TGTGCCACCTGGGACAGCGGGAAACTCTTT
TRGJ1/TRGJ2 | - | TRGV9 | CALWEVWGGDKKLF | TGTGCCTTGTGGGAGGTGTGGGGAGGAGATAAGAAACTCTTT
TRGJP2 | - | TRGV8 | CATWWSSDWIKTF | TGTGCCACCTGGTGGAGTAGTGATTGGATCAAGACGTTT
TRGJP2 | - | TRGV2 | CATWDGPYDWIKTF | TGTGCCACCTGGGACGGGCCTTATGATTGGATCAAGACGTTT
TRGJP2 | - | TRGV2 | CATWDGLGDWIKTF | TGTGCCACCTGGGACGGGCTTGGTGATTGGATCAAGACGTTT
TRGJ1/TRGJ2 | few | TRGV8 | CATWDSGHYYKKLF | TGTGCCACCTGGGATAGTGGCCATTATTATAAGAAACTCTTT
TRGJ1/TRGJ2 | - | TRGV3 | CATWDPRNYKKLF | TGTGCCACCTGGGACCCCAGGAATTATAAGAAACTCTTT
TRGJ1/TRGJ2 | - | TRGV8 | CATWDRVKKLF | TGTGCCACCTGGGATCGCGTGAAGAAACTCTTT
TRGJ1/TRGJ2 | few | TRGV3 | CATWDRQGYYKKLF | TGTGCCACCTGGGACAGGCAAGGGTATTATAAGAAACTCTTT
TRGJ1/TRGJ2 | - | TRGV3 | CATWDRPQGKLF | TGTGCCACCTGGGACAGGCCCCAGGGGAAACTCTTT
TRGJ1/TRGJ2 | few | TRGV3 | CATWDRRLNYYKKLF | TGTGCCACCTGGGACAGGCGCCTGAATTATTATAAGAAACTCTTT
TRGJP1 | few | TRGV2 | CAALPGRWFKIF | TGTGCCGCCCTACCAGGCCGTTGGTTCAAGATATTT
TRGJ1/TRGJ2 | - | TRGV9 | CALWEVRRRKLF | TGTGCCTTGTGGGAGGTGCGAAGGAGGAAACTCTTT
TRGJ1/TRGJ2 | - | TRGV2 | CATWDGLNYYKKLF | TGTGCCACCTGGGACGGGCTGAATTATTATAAGAAACTCTTT
TRGJ1/TRGJ2 | few | TRGV8 | CATWAKYYKKLF | TGTGCCACCTGGGCTAAGTATTATAAGAAACTCTTT
TRGJP2 | - | TRGV2 | CATWDGPRIKTF | TGTGCCACCTGGGACGGGCCGCGGATCAAGACGTTT
TRGJ1/TRGJ2 | medium-sized | TRGV2 | CATWDGLYYKKLF | TGTGCCACCTGGGACGGGCTTTATTATAAGAAACTCTTT
TRGJ1/TRGJ2 | few | TRGV2 | CATWDGPSYKKLF | TGTGCCACCTGGGACGGGCCTTCTTATAAGAAACTCTTT
TRGJ1/TRGJ2 | few | TRGV2 | CATWDGADKKLF | TGTGCCACCTGGGACGGGGCGGATAAGAAACTCTTT
TRGJ1/TRGJ2 | few | TRGV5 | CATWEVNYYKKLF | TGTGCCACCTGGGAGGTGAATTATTATAAGAAACTCTTT